This entry concerns a single TCR beta chain. This sample was taken from a study of blood T cell repertoires in COVID-19. For the study at large: T cells, B-cell-depleted T cells, or PBMCs supplied cDNA or gDNA.

The participants were between roughly 18 and 89 years old and came from some 23 US areas. The germline V gene encodes CDR1 SGHNT and CDR2 YYREEE (reference sequence). CDR3 size: 15 residues. Trimming at V came to 4 bases and at J to 0 bases, leaving 2 bases not matched to a gene. Clones were sequenced by immunoSEQ multiplex PCR, and TCRdb holds only the in-frame ones, with some missing. The sample includes a few hundred thousand clones, under 85% of them seen just once. This chain links TRBV5-4 with TRBJ2-1, with 9 bases that match TRBD2. The receptor comes from a woman between 45 and 65 years old who had recovered from COVID-19. Material for sequencing was PBMCs or T cells enriched from blood (not recorded which). The CDR3 DNA sequence: TGTGCCAGCAGCGCGACTAGCGGCTCCTACAATGAGCAGTTCTTC. Its protein product is CASSATSGSYNEQFF.